The entry below gives a single TCR beta chain sequence along with its context. Amplified TCR beta CDR3 regions were obtained using RNA transcripts as template. Investigators did first-round RT-PCR with HTBI primers, then second-round multiplex PCR. Via MiXCR, TCRdb re-called the multiplex PCR reads, giving one row per CDR3 protein. Among 600,000 to 700,000 distinct CDR3 sequences listed, roughly 41% were seen once. This CDR3 contains 16 residues. With 3 bases clipped from V and 5 bases from J, the junction kept 10 bases outside the gene matches. Per germline, CDR1 LNHNV and CDR2 YYDKDF (reference sequence). These data come from a study of Graves' ophthalmopathy and Graves' hyperthyroidism.

The origin of this receptor is an adult man with Graves' ophthalmopathy. V gene TRBV15 combines with J gene TRBJ1-1; 9 nucleotides align to TRBD1. The sequenced material came from peripheral blood. The CDR3 spells CATSSSRGTGLTEAFF. In nucleotides, the CDR3 is TGTGCCACCAGCAGCTCCCGAGGGACAGGGTTAACTGAAGCTTTCTTT.